These T cell receptor beta chains were read from a single sample in a study of shared clonotypes between healthy human individuals. Here immunoSEQ multiplex PCR was the method, and the copy in TCRdb shows in-frame clones only, minus some. Here the sample spans more than 2,000,000 clones, roughly 93% being singletons. The sample comprised naive CD4+ T cells from PBMCs. These receptors all come from a man aged 18 to 35 in good health. Some clones in this sample may be carry-over from other donors' samples. Both conserved end residues are part of each CDR3. The D gene is left open where the match is weak. Clone size is not always given. Where it is, it says once, few, many or a class for expanded clones.

TRBV18,TRBJ1-1,NA,NA,CASSGRKNTEAFF,TGTGCCAGCTCAGGCAGGAAGAACACTGAAGCTTTCTTT
TRBV5-1,TRBJ1-3,NA,TRBD1,CASSRDRTTGNTIYF,TGCGCCAGCAGCAGGGACAGGACGACTGGAAACACCATATATTTT
TRBV5-1,TRBJ2-2,NA,NA,CASSRDGLTNTGELFF,TGCGCCAGCAGTCGGGACGGCCTAACGAACACCGGGGAGCTGTTTTTT
TRBV6-1,TRBJ2-7,NA,NA,CALELQPGGEQYF,TGTGCCTTAGAGCTGCAGCCTGGCGGCGAGCAGTACTTC
TRBV18,TRBJ2-7,NA,NA,CASSPSVTGTYEQYF,TGTGCCAGCTCACCCTCGGTAACGGGCACCTACGAGCAGTACTTC
TRBV6-1,TRBJ2-2,NA,NA,CASSVGTGELFF,TGTGCTTCGTCAGTGGGCACCGGGGAGCTGTTTTTT
TRBV5-4,TRBJ1-3,NA,TRBD1,CASSPNRQGGDTIYF,TGTGCCAGCAGCCCAAACCGACAGGGGGGAGACACCATATATTTT
TRBV7-2,TRBJ1-5,NA,NA,CASSLQGGQPQHF,TGTGCCAGCAGCTTACAGGGCGGTCAGCCCCAGCATTTT
TRBV5-1,TRBJ2-7,NA,NA,CASSFPRESGEQYF,TGCGCCAGCAGCTTCCCGAGGGAATCAGGCGAGCAGTACTTC
TRBV5-5,TRBJ1-5,once,NA,CASSLSPSRNQPQHF,TGTGCCAGCAGCTTGTCCCCCTCCCGGAATCAGCCCCAGCATTTT
TRBV7-3,TRBJ2-5,NA,NA,CASSPARSETQYF,TGTGCCAGCAGCCCCGCCCGGTCAGAGACCCAGTACTTC
TRBV5-1,TRBJ2-2,once,NA,CASSSTVELFF,TGCGCCAGCAGCTCCACGGTGGAGCTGTTTTTT
TRBV5-1,TRBJ2-1,NA,NA,CASSLEGDAGYNEQFF,TGCGCCAGCAGCTTGGAGGGGGACGCAGGCTACAATGAGCAGTTCTTC
TRBV11-2,TRBJ2-1,NA,NA,CASTSRDEQFF,TGTGCCAGCACCTCAAGGGATGAGCAGTTCTTC
TRBV20-1,TRBJ1-1,NA,NA,CSRGRVHEAFF,TGCAGTCGGGGACGAGTGCATGAAGCTTTCTTT
TRBV18,TRBJ1-2,NA,TRBD1,CASSPNHQGEGYTF,TGTGCCAGCTCACCAAATCATCAGGGGGAAGGCTACACCTTC
TRBV6-5,TRBJ2-2,NA,NA,CASSPDRGLFF,TGTGCCAGCAGTCCAGACCGAGGGCTGTTTTTT
TRBV9,TRBJ2-2,once,TRBD1,CASSPSVPTGNTGELFF,TGTGCCAGCAGCCCCTCGGTCCCGACAGGGAATACCGGGGAGCTGTTTTTT
TRBV10-3,TRBJ1-1,NA,TRBD1,CAISETTGQGGEAFF,TGTGCCATCAGTGAAACGACCGGACAGGGCGGTGAAGCTTTCTTT
TRBV9,TRBJ2-3,NA,NA,CASSRTGTTGNTQYF,TGTGCCAGCAGCCGAACTGGCACTACGGGGAATACGCAGTATTTT
TRBV2,TRBJ1-3,NA,NA,CASSASGNTIYF,TGTGCCAGCAGTGCGTCTGGAAACACCATATATTTT
TRBV7-9,TRBJ1-5,NA,NA,CASSLGTGQVINQPQHF,TGTGCCAGCAGCTTAGGGACTGGGCAGGTTATAAATCAGCCCCAGCATTTT
TRBV5-1,TRBJ2-5,NA,NA,CASSFPGETQYF,TGCGCCAGCAGCTTCCCAGGAGAGACCCAGTACTTC
TRBV7-2,TRBJ2-7,NA,TRBD1,CASSSGWDRAYEQYF,TGTGCCAGCAGCTCCGGTTGGGACAGGGCCTACGAGCAGTACTTC
TRBV11-2,TRBJ1-2,NA,NA,CASSLVRTALEYGYTF,TGTGCCAGCAGCTTAGTTAGGACAGCACTTGAGTATGGCTACACCTTC
TRBV10-3,TRBJ2-1,NA,TRBD1,CAISVGQYNEQFF,TGTGCCATCAGTGTGGGACAGTACAATGAGCAGTTCTTC
TRBV6-1,TRBJ2-7,NA,TRBD2,CASSEYGGSAKDEQYF,TGTGCCAGCAGTGAATACGGCGGGAGCGCCAAGGACGAGCAGTACTTC
TRBV7-2,TRBJ2-1,NA,NA,CASTASIGHEQFF,TGTGCCAGCACCGCCTCGATCGGACATGAGCAGTTCTTC
TRBV5-1,TRBJ2-5,NA,NA,CASSTAGTRGETQYF,TGCGCCAGCAGCACCGCCGGGACGCGAGGGGAGACCCAGTACTTC
TRBV6-5,TRBJ1-3,NA,TRBD1,CASTAGQGTGNTIYF,TGTGCCAGCACCGCGGGACAGGGAACTGGAAACACCATATATTTT
TRBV7-3,TRBJ2-2,NA,NA,CASRPEGGELFF,TGTGCCAGCAGACCCGAGGGCGGGGAGCTGTTTTTT
TRBV6-5,TRBJ2-7,NA,NA,CASSYRAAYEQYF,TGTGCCAGCAGTTACCGTGCTGCCTACGAGCAGTACTTC
TRBV4-3,TRBJ2-7,NA,NA,CASSPAGSLTYEQYF,TGCGCCAGCAGCCCAGCGGGCAGTCTAACCTACGAGCAGTACTTC
TRBV7-2,TRBJ1-5,NA,NA,CASSLRGGAGQPQHF,TGTGCCAGCAGCCTCAGAGGGGGGGCCGGACAGCCCCAGCATTTT
TRBV28,TRBJ2-7,NA,TRBD2,CASSSPSTSGVSYEQYF,TGTGCCAGCAGTTCACCCTCGACTAGCGGGGTCTCCTACGAGCAGTACTTC
TRBV7-2,TRBJ1-3,NA,TRBD1,CASSLAMAGGENTIYF,TGTGCCAGCAGCTTAGCGATGGCAGGGGGAGAAAACACCATATATTTT
TRBV18,TRBJ1-2,NA,NA,CASSTLGGNYGYTF,TGTGCCAGCTCAACCCTAGGGGGTAACTATGGCTACACCTTC
TRBV7-9,TRBJ1-4,NA,TRBD1,CASSFWTGDEKLFF,TGTGCCAGCAGCTTTTGGACAGGAGACGAAAAACTGTTTTTT
TRBV27,TRBJ2-5,NA,TRBD2,CASSSGSGRARWETQYF,TGTGCCAGCAGTTCCGGGAGCGGGAGGGCCAGGTGGGAGACCCAGTACTTC
TRBV27,TRBJ2-4,NA,TRBD1,CASTSGTGNIQYF,TGTGCCAGCACATCCGGGACAGGGAACATTCAGTACTTC
TRBV5-1,TRBJ2-6,NA,NA,CASSVLASGANVLTF,TGCGCCAGCAGTGTTCTAGCCTCTGGGGCCAACGTCCTGACTTTC
TRBV18,TRBJ2-7,NA,TRBD1,CASSRLPDRTYEQYF,TGTGCCAGCTCACGCCTCCCGGACAGGACGTACGAGCAGTACTTC
TRBV6-1,TRBJ1-5,once,NA,CASSVRQDSDQPQHF,TGTGCCAGCAGTGTCAGACAGGACTCGGATCAGCCCCAGCATTTT
TRBV10-3,TRBJ1-1,NA,NA,CAISETGSLSAEAFF,TGTGCCATCAGTGAAACAGGGTCCCTATCGGCTGAAGCTTTCTTT
TRBV27,TRBJ2-7,NA,NA,CASSSPGLGYYEQYF,TGTGCCAGCAGTTCACCGGGCCTGGGCTACTACGAGCAGTACTTC
TRBV7-6,TRBJ2-1,NA,TRBD2,CASSLGLAGNNEQFF,TGTGCCAGCAGCTTAGGGCTAGCGGGTAACAATGAGCAGTTCTTC
TRBV5-6,TRBJ2-7,NA,TRBD1,CASSPTGPTYEQYF,TGTGCCAGCAGCCCGACAGGGCCGACTTACGAGCAGTACTTC
TRBV5-1,TRBJ2-1,NA,NA,CASSFVRLSNEQFF,TGCGCCAGCAGCTTCGTGCGGCTTTCCAATGAGCAGTTCTTC
TRBV7-2,TRBJ2-3,NA,NA,CASSLGPPSTDTQYF,TGTGCCAGCAGCTTAGGACCCCCTAGCACAGATACGCAGTATTTT
TRBV13,TRBJ2-3,once,TRBD1,CASSFVATGEDTQYF,TGTGCCAGCAGCTTTGTGGCAACAGGGGAGGATACGCAGTATTTT
TRBV6-5,TRBJ2-3,NA,NA,CASSPNYPTDTQYF,TGTGCCAGCAGTCCTAATTATCCGACAGATACGCAGTATTTT
TRBV25-1,TRBJ2-5,NA,NA,CASSEYMGWETQYF,TGTGCCAGCAGTGAATATATGGGATGGGAGACCCAGTACTTC
TRBV25-1,TRBJ2-3,once,NA,CASSGSGTDTQYF,TGTGCCAGCAGTGGGAGCGGGACAGATACGCAGTATTTT
TRBV19,TRBJ1-2,NA,NA,CASSIFGRTRYGYTF,TGTGCCAGTAGTATTTTTGGCAGAACGAGATATGGCTACACCTTC
TRBV5-1,TRBJ2-3,NA,NA,CASSSDFLTDTQYF,TGCGCCAGCAGCTCGGACTTTCTCACAGATACGCAGTATTTT